This entry lists 8 T cell receptor beta chains sequenced from one sample in a study of technical replicates of blood from four donors (dated by TCRdb to 2017 to 2019). Libraries were made using the immunoSEQ multiplex PCR assay. TCRdb re-hosts the immuneACCESS table, in-frame sequences only. Its copies lack some clones; in the studies checked, an unresolved V gene accounts for under half of them, and the cause for the rest is not known. Recorded for this sample are tens of thousands of clones; 92% of them occurred a single time. The biggest ten clones account for roughly 0.41% of the sample. What was sequenced was T cells isolated from PBMCs. The receptors shown here come from a human donor in good health.

The rearrangement joins TRBV30 to TRBJ2-1; TRBD2 is a possible D gene (6 bases). Trimming took off 2 bases at V and 1 base at J, with 12 bases between the two ends. Germline V gives CDR1 GTSNPN, CDR2 SVGIG (reference sequence). CDR3 size: 15 residues. The CDR3 is CAWSKMGGSYNEQFF. DNA for the CDR3: TGTGCCTGGAGTAAAATGGGGGGTTCCTACAATGAGCAGTTCTTC.

The genes are TRBV6-6 and TRBJ2-6; D gene uncertain. The V end was cut by 5 bases, the J end by 0 bases, with 11 bases between. Looked up from germline, CDR1 is MNHNY and CDR2 is SVGAGI (reference sequence). The CDR3 contains 16 residues. The CDR3 is CASSLSPGSGANVLTF. The CDR3, as DNA: TGTGCCAGCAGTCTATCTCCCGGCTCTGGGGCCAACGTCCTGACTTTC.

The V and J genes are TRBV6-1 and TRBJ1-2; D remains unclear. This CDR3 spans 13 amino acids. CDR1 MNHNS and CDR2 SASEGT come from the germline V gene. Trimming cost V 7 bases and J 4 bases, with 13 bases left between them. In nucleotides, the CDR3 is TGTGCCAGCATCTTCTCCTCTTCCTATGGCTACACCTTC. It yields the protein CASIFSSSYGYTF.

The chain joins TRBV6-4 to TRBJ2-1; D gene uncertain. The CDR3 consists of 13 residues. Deletions cut 2 bases from V and 8 bases from J, with 10 bases between. Germline V gives CDR1 MRHNA, CDR2 SNTAGT. Here the CDR3 reads CASSDRWLDEQFF. Written as DNA, the CDR3 is TGTGCCAGCAGTGACAGGTGGCTAGATGAGCAGTTCTTC.

This chain joins TRBV19 and TRBJ2-7, with a tentative D call TRBD1 (5 bases). CDR3 length: 14 amino acids. V shed 1 base and J shed 2 bases, with 9 bases lying between them. Germline V gene data show CDR1 as LNHDA and CDR2 as SQIVND (reference sequence). As DNA, the CDR3 is TGTGCCAGTAGTATAGGACAGATTGCCTACGAGCAGTACTTC. The encoded protein is CASSIGQIAYEQYF. The whole variable domain, filled in from reference TRBV19 and TRBJ2-7, reads DGGITQSPKYLFRKEGQNVTLSCEQNLNHDAMYWYRQDPGQGLRLIYYSQIVNDFQKGDIAEGYSVSREKKESFPLTVTSAQKNPTAFYLCASSIGQIAYEQYFGPGTRLTVT.

This clone was detected once. The chain's CDR3 is CASSPLTSGRELFF. The CDR3 DNA sequence: TGTGCCAGCAGCCCCCTAACTAGCGGGCGGGAGCTGTTTTTT. J is TRBJ2-2 and V is TRBV7-2, with 9 bases that match TRBD2. The CDR3 length is 14 residues. Trimming took 5 bases from V and 9 from J; bases not matched to a gene: 7. Germline CDR1 is SGHTA and CDR2 is FQGNSA.

J is TRBJ2-7 and V is TRBV6-6; 7 bases are a match to TRBD2. CDR1 is MNHNY, CDR2 SVGAGI, per germline (reference sequence). Unmatched junction bases numbered 8, after V lost 2 bases and J lost 4 bases. CDR3 length: 15 residues. CDR3 loop: CASSYPGRENYEQYF. The CDR3 coding sequence is TGTGCCAGCAGTTACCCTGGGCGGGAGAATTACGAGCAGTACTTC.

The rearrangement uses TRBV4-2 and TRBJ2-1, with TRBD2 matching 9 bases. CDR3 length: 17 residues. Germline V gene sequence: CDR1 LGHNA, CDR2 YNFKEQ. With V trimmed by 0 bases and J by 7 bases, 10 bases remained unmatched. This CDR3 is CASSQDRVSGSKNEQFF. The CDR3 coding sequence is TGTGCCAGCAGCCAAGATCGTGTTAGCGGGAGTAAGAATGAGCAGTTCTTC.